This TCR beta chain was captured by sequencing in a study of blood T cell repertoires in COVID-19. V gave up 3 bases and J gave up 2 bases; unmatched junction bases: 6. The length of the CDR3 is 14 residues. CDR1 is DFQATT and CDR2 is SNEGSKA in the germline V gene (reference sequence). Sequenced by immunoSEQ multiplex PCR; TCRdb stores in-frame clones only, minus some. Among 300,000 to 400,000 clones, 80% to 90% were seen once, and the ten largest hold roughly 9.9%. This rearrangement joins TRBV20-1 to TRBJ1-2; 7 bases are shared with TRBD1. The specimen was peripheral blood. This TCR came from a man aged 25-40 years with COVID-19, enrolled during active disease. The CDR3 reads CSASTGALNYGYTF. As DNA, the CDR3 is TGCAGTGCTAGTACAGGGGCCCTAAACTATGGCTACACCTTC.